The text below deals with one T cell receptor (beta chain). Its antigen is currently unknown. The sample is drawn from a study of chemoradiotherapy in HPV16-positive cancers. Study outcomes and limitations: Candidate HPV-specific clones and E7-related TCR motifs grew in tumor during treatment. Better recurrence-free survival went with HPV-responsive T-cell expansion in HPV16-positive patients.

The method was immunoSEQ multiplex PCR; TCRdb's version includes in-frame clones alone and lacks a portion of them. The table shows tens of thousands of clones, with about 88% occurring only once. Trimming pared 0 bases from V and 6 bases from J, leaving 18 bases between. The CDR3 has 17 amino acids. Looked up from germline, CDR1 is SGHDN and CDR2 is FVKESK. This receptor was identified in a human donor with HPV-associated anogenital cancer. The V and J genes are TRBV14 and TRBJ2-1; D is undetermined. The sequences come from blood, collected from a patient who underwent chemoradiotherapy. CDR3 in DNA: TGTGCCAGCAGCCAAGAACACTACGACGGCCCTCGCAATGAGCAGTTCTTC. Amino acid sequence: CASSQEHYDGPRNEQFF. Filled out from reference TRBV14 and TRBJ2-1, the complete variable domain reads EAGVTQFPSHSVIEKGQTVTLRCDPISGHDNLYWYRRVMGKEIKFLLHFVKESKQDESGMPNNRFLAERTGGTYSTLKVQPAELEDSGVYFCASSQEHYDGPRNEQFFGPGTRLTVL.